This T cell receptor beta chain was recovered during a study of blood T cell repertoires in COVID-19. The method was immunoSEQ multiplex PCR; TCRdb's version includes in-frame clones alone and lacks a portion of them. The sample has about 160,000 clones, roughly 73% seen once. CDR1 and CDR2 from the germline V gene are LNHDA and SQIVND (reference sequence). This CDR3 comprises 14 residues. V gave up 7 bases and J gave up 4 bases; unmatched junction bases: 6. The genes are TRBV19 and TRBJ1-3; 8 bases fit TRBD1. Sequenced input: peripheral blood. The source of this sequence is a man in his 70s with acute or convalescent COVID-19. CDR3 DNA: TGTGCCAGTACCGACAGGGGTTCGGGAAACACCATATATTTT. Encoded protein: CASTDRGSGNTIYF.